In this sample, the clone carrying this TCR beta chain turned up many times. Its antigen is undetermined. The read ends 3 residues shy of where the CDR3 ends; the end is completed using the germline J gene. Profiled with immunoSEQ multiplex PCR; TCRdb holds only in-frame clones, not every one. Observed in the sample are about 52,000 clones, none of them singletons. This sample is drawn from a study of T cell clonality in common variable immunodeficiency. Trimming took 6 bases from V and 4 from J, leaving 12 bases between them. Germline V lookup: CDR1 MDHEN, CDR2 SYDVKM. CDR3 size: 13 residues. Points from the study as a whole: Compared with healthy controls, CVID subjects showed increased TCRbeta clonality, mostly in about a third.

Caucasian heritage predominated among both patients and controls. The TCR comes from a person aged 18 to 70 in good health. The sequenced sample consisted of peripheral blood mononuclear cells. V gene TRBV28 combines with J gene TRBJ1-1, with a tentative D call TRBD1 (6 bases). Partial CDR3 DNA: TGTGCCAGCAGGACCACAGGGACCACTGAA. Translation: CASRTTGTTE. From start to end, the CDR3 is CASRTTGTTEAFF.